This T cell receptor beta chain was captured in a study of cytomegalovirus exposure and HLA in healthy donors. For the study at large: Membership in the Caucasian-associated ancestry cluster was found for about four fifths of 300 to 400 genotyped donors.

The CDR3 totals 12 residues. V gave up 7 bases and J gave up 11 bases, with 17 bases separating them. CDR1 and CDR2 from the germline V gene are SEHNR and FQNEAQ (reference sequence). This clone was counted between two and nine times. The target antigen is unknown. Use of 60 Vbeta and 13 Jbeta primers characterized the PCR. Sequencing used immunoSEQ multiplex PCR; TCRdb keeps in-frame clones, though not all of them. This sample has approximately 200,000 clones, with roughly 80% found just once. Though nominally healthy at sampling, donors likely had unrecorded immune exposures. Notes on the study in general: TCR beta chains numbering roughly 150 were designated cytomegalovirus-associated. In vitro checks showed that a few CMV-associated chains really do target CMV antigens.

The origin of this receptor is a woman aged 25 to 39 in good health and CMV-seropositive. The V gene is TRBV7-9, the J gene TRBJ1-1; TRBD1 is a possible D gene (5 bases). Sample: PBMCs. CDR3 residues: CASTPRKGHAFF. The CDR3 DNA is TGTGCCAGCACTCCCAGAAAGGGGCACGCTTTCTTT.